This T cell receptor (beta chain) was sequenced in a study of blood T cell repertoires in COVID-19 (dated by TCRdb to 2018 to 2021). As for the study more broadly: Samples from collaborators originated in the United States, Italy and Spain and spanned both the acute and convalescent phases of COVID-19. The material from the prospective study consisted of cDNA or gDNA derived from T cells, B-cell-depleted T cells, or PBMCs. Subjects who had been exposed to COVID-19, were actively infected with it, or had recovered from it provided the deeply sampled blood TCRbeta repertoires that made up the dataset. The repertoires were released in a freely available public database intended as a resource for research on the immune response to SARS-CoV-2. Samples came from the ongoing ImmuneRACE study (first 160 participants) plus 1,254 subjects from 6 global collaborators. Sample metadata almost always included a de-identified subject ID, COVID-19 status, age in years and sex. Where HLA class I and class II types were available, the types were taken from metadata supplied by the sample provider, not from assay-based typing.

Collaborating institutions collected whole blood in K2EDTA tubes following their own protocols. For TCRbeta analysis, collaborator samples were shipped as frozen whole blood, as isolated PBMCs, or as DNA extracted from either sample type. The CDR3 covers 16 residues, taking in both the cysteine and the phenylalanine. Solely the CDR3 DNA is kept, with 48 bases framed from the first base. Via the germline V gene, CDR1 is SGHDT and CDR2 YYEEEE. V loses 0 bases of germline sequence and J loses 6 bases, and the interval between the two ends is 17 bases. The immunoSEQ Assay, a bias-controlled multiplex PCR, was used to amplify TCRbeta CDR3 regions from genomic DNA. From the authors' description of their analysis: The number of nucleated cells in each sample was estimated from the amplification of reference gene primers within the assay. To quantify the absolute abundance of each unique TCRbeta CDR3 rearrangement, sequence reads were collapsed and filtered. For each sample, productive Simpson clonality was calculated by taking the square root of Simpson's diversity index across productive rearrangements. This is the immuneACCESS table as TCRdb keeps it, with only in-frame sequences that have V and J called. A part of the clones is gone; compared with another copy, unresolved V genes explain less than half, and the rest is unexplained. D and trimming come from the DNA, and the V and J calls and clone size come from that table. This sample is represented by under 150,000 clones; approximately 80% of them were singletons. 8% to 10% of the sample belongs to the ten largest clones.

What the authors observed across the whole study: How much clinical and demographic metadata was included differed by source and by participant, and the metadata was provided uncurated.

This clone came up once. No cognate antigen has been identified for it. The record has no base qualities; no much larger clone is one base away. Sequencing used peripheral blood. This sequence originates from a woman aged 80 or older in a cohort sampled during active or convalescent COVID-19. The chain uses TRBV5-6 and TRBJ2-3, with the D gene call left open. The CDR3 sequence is CASSLVTRMLKDTQYF. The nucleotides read TGTGCCAGCAGCTTGGTCACTCGTATGCTAAAGGATACGCAGTATTTT. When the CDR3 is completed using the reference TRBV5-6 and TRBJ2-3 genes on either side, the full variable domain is DAGVTQSPTHLIKTRGQQVTLRCSPKSGHDTVSWYQQALGQGPQFIFQYYEEEERQRGNFPDRFSGHQFPNYSSELNVNALLLGDSALYLCASSLVTRMLKDTQYFGPGTRLTVL.